This TCR beta chain appears in the sequencing data of a study of CD8+CD57+ T cells in acquired aplastic anemia (dated by TCRdb to the late 2010s). Describing the broader study: On average, sorted CD4+ and CD8+ cells yielded around 3.1 ug of extracted DNA, with a range of roughly 0.17 to 27.4 ug. CD8+CD57+ expansion was defined as a frequency above the mean frequency observed in healthy subjects.

What the research found in general, with its limitations: Around 31 CD8+ CDR3 sequences were shared between patients and controls but appeared highly expressed in patients and within their immunodominant clones. Between patients and healthy controls, no significant difference in CD8+ Simpson's diversity was found (P=0.060).

CDR1 is given as MDHEN and CDR2 as SYDVKM, both from the germline V gene. The CDR3 sequence holds 14 residues, the cysteine and phenylalanine included. Only CDR3 DNA is held: 42 bases, read in frame from base 1. V gives up 5 bases and J gives up 2 bases, and the segment between their germline ends measures 12 bases. As for this clonotype: Which antigen it targets is not known. No base-level quality is on record; no much larger clone is a single base apart.

Profiling of TCR beta VDJ combinations and CDR3 sequences used genomic DNA as the template. TCR repertoire sequencing was run on an Illumina HiSeq 2000. Turning to the authors' computational methods: Repertoire assessment relied on Simpson's diversity index, CDR3 size and DJ length profiles, and TRBV/TRBJ rearrangement plots. The immunodominant clone was defined as the most abundant DNA sequence in deep sequencing data. CDR3 amino acid sequences were checked for sharing across subjects and were also compared against the VDJdb database and published repertoires. TCRdb cleaned the public reads at Q25 with fastp, built clones with MiXCR and kept in-frame beta chains. Entries are consolidated by CDR3 protein sequence, retaining the most common genes and DNA. The V and J calls were not made by the authors but by TCRdb's processing. This sample holds approximately 180,000 distinct CDR3 sequences; approximately 48% were observed only once. The ten largest clones take up about 1.8% of the sample.

The patients picked for sequencing were ones in whom flow cytometry had shown an expansion of CD8+CD57+ cells. All patients had severe acquired aplastic anemia diagnosed by International Study of Aplastic Anemia and Agranulocytosis and Camitta criteria. No patient had received any therapy when blood was sampled. In the study, sorted CD4+ and CD8+ blood T cells from patients with severe aplastic anemia and from healthy subjects underwent deep sequencing of TCR repertoires. Patients were enrolled under clinicaltrials.gov protocols 00001620, 01623167, 00001397, 00071045, 00081523 and 00961064 in the USA. Ficoll-Paque density gradient centrifugation was used to isolate peripheral blood mononuclear cells. Before DNA extraction, CD4+ and CD8+ T cells were sorted with FACS or magnetic beads.

The V gene is TRBV28 and the J gene is TRBJ2-5; the D gene could be TRBD1 or TRBD2, each one agreeing over 5 bases. Sequencing was performed on sorted CD4+, CD8+, or CD8+CD57+ T cells (not recorded which) from PBMCs. This clonotype was sampled from a human donor with aplastic anemia. CDR3 sequence: CASSSPGRQETQYF. The sequence in DNA is TGTGCCAGCAGTAGCCCGGGACGGCAAGAGACCCAGTACTTC.